The 6 T cell receptor beta chains in this list originate from one sample, sequenced in a study of T cells in Graves' hyperthyroidism and ophthalmopathy. Researchers took RNA transcripts and amplified the TCR beta CDR3 regions from them. Using the HTBI primer set, a first-round RT-PCR was run on the TCR CDR3. TCRdb used MiXCR to reprocess the multiplex PCR reads, holding one entry per CDR3 protein. The sample has about 400,000 distinct CDR3 sequences; 13% to 15% are singletons. Source material: blood. Receptors were obtained from an older woman with Graves' ophthalmopathy.

This clonotype was seen many times. The rearrangement uses TRBV11-2 and TRBJ2-1; possibly TRBD2 for D (6 bases). Germline assignment: CDR1 SGHAT and CDR2 FQNNGV. The CDR3 has 14 amino acids. V lost 0 bases to trimming and J lost 8 bases, with 11 bases between them. The CDR3 here is CASSLELGGYEQFF. CDR3 DNA: TGTGCCAGCAGCTTAGAGCTCGGGGGATATGAGCAGTTCTTC.

The chain has TRBV24-1 and TRBJ2-1, with TRBD1 matching over 9 bases. V shed 4 bases, J shed 3 bases, and the junction held 6 bases outside the gene matches. The CDR3 is made up of 16 amino acids. Germline V gene data show CDR1 as KGHDR and CDR2 as SFDVKD. In nucleotides, the CDR3 is TGTGCCACCAGTGACCCGGACAGGGGTCACTACAATGAGCAGTTCTTC. It specifies CATSDPDRGHYNEQFF.

This clonotype was detected ten times or more. The CDR3 bases are TGTGCCAGCAGCCCCGGGCCCAGGGACCACGAGCAGTACTTC. As protein: CASSPGPRDHEQYF. The chain combines TRBV7-8 with TRBJ2-7, with D tentatively TRBD1 or TRBD2 (5 bases each). This CDR3 region has 14 residues. Per the germline V gene, CDR1 is SGHVS and CDR2 is FQNEAQ. V lost 5 bases to trimming and J lost 5 bases, with 16 bases between them.

This clonotype was seen at least ten times. The J gene is TRBJ2-4, the V gene TRBV7-9; D may be TRBD1 (5 bases). The CDR3 is 17 amino acids. The ends were cut back, 4 bases at V and 9 bases at J, with 25 bases in the middle. Germline V gene sequence: CDR1 SEHNR, CDR2 FQNEAQ (reference sequence). The CDR3 protein is CASSYADSTPGQTIQYF. Written as DNA, the CDR3 is TGTGCCAGCAGCTATGCTGACAGCACCCCTGGCCAAACCATTCAGTACTTC.

This clonotype has at least ten counts. The rearrangement links TRBV3-1 to TRBJ1-1; D remains unclear. The CDR3 sequence is 12 residues long. CDR1 is LGHDT, CDR2 YNNKEL, per germline (reference sequence). Trimming took 1 base from V and 5 from J, leaving 5 bases between them. The CDR3 reads CASSQVRTEAFF. In DNA, the CDR3 is TGTGCCAGCAGCCAAGTACGAACTGAAGCTTTCTTT.

This clonotype was counted a few times. The CDR3 protein is CASSFSPDTQYF. The CDR3 DNA reads TGTGCCAGCAGTTTTAGCCCAGATACGCAGTATTTT. V gene TRBV12-3 or TRBV12-4 combines with J gene TRBJ2-3; D ambiguous. This CDR3 region has 12 residues. Trimming took 3 bases from V and 4 from J, leaving 5 bases between them.